The 29 T cell receptor beta chains below were found in one sample sequenced in a study of blood T cell repertoires in COVID-19. Generated by immunoSEQ multiplex PCR, the TCRdb table keeps only in-frame clones and is missing some. The repertoire consists of about 97,000 clones, with nearly 90% occurring once and the leading ten covering 2%. The sequencing input was peripheral blood. Receptor source: a man aged 50 to 60 with active COVID-19.

The rearrangement links TRBV18 to TRBJ2-7, with 9 bases identical to TRBD2. CDR1 and CDR2 (germline): KGHSH, LQKENI. The CDR3 contains 19 residues. V was pared by 3 bases and J by 5 bases, with 20 bases of the junction left unmatched. The CDR3 spells CASSPITSSGGRQPHEQYF. For the CDR3, the DNA is TGTGCCAGCTCACCTATAACTAGTAGCGGGGGCCGCCAGCCTCACGAGCAGTACTTC.

This chain uses TRBV3-1 (or the pseudogene TRBV3-2) with TRBJ2-7; TRBD1 matches 8 bases. Germline trimming cut 6 bases from V and 2 bases from J; bases unmatched to any gene: 15. CDR3 length: 17 residues. Per germline, CDR1 LGHDT and CDR2 YNNKEL (reference sequence). CDR3 nucleotides: TGTGCCAGCAGTCTCGGGACAGGCCCCGCTGAGGCCTACGAGCAGTACTTC. This sequence encodes CASSLGTGPAEAYEQYF.

This chain links TRBV29-1 with TRBJ1-1; maybe TRBD1 (5 bases). Germline lookup yields CDR1 SQVTM and CDR2 ANQGSEA. V shed 6 bases and J shed 3 bases, with 14 bases lying between them. The CDR3 spans 13 residues. CDR3: CSVSGLRDTEAFF. In nucleotides, the CDR3 is TGCAGCGTCTCAGGGTTAAGGGACACTGAAGCTTTCTTT.

The CDR3 loop reads CASSQSPGLQPQHF. The CDR3 DNA reads TGTGCCAGCAGCCAATCCCCGGGACTTCAGCCCCAGCATTTT. The gene calls are TRBV3-1 (or the pseudogene TRBV3-2) and TRBJ1-5; maybe TRBD1 (5 bases). V gave up 2 bases and J gave up 6 bases, with 11 bases separating them. The germline gives CDR1 LGHDT, CDR2 YNNKEL (reference sequence). This CDR3 contains 14 residues.

This rearrangement joins TRBV7-2 to TRBJ1-2, with 9 bases that match TRBD1. With V trimmed by 6 bases and J by 8 bases, 13 bases remained unmatched. This CDR3 region has 15 residues. Germline V gene data show CDR1 as SGHTA and CDR2 as FQGNSA. CDR3 coding DNA: TGTGCCAGCAGTCAGAGGGGACAGGGCGACCTGGGCTACACCTTC. Protein sequence: CASSQRGQGDLGYTF.

The chain recombines TRBV5-5 with TRBJ2-1; D may be TRBD1 (6 bases). The CDR3 runs to 15 residues. The germline gives CDR1 SGHKS, CDR2 YYEKEE (reference sequence). The V gene lost 0 bases and the J gene lost 10 bases, with 17 bases spanning the gap. The CDR3 loop is CASSLGGPLGTEQFF. CDR3 DNA: TGTGCCAGCAGCTTGGGGGGGCCCCTAGGAACCGAGCAGTTCTTC.

The chain joins TRBV30 to TRBJ1-1; 9 nucleotides line up with TRBD1. The CDR3 spans 13 residues. The V and J ends lost 5 bases and 5 bases, in that order; junction bases with no gene match: 6. Germline V gene sequence: CDR1 GTSNPN, CDR2 SVGIG (reference sequence). The CDR3 coding sequence is TGTGCCTGGTCTCCCGGGACAGGGACTGAAGCTTTCTTT. As protein: CAWSPGTGTEAFF.

This clone was seen a few times. The chain uses TRBV19 and TRBJ2-7; D is perhaps TRBD1 (6 bases). Germline V CDR1 and CDR2: LNHDA, SQIVND (reference sequence). The V end lost 0 bases, the J end lost 6 bases, and 15 bases lay between the germline ends. This CDR3 is 15 amino acids long. CDR3 protein: CASSIDLWGRGEQYF. The DNA for the CDR3 is TGTGCCAGTAGTATAGATCTATGGGGCAGGGGCGAGCAGTACTTC.

The chain carries TRBV13 and TRBJ2-3, with TRBD2 identical over 11 bases. CDR1 is PRHDT and CDR2 is FYEKMQ in the germline V gene (reference sequence). The CDR3 is made up of 18 amino acids. With 0 bases clipped from V and 1 base from J, the junction kept 6 bases outside the gene matches. The CDR3 region is CASSLGSQLAGGTDTQYF. The CDR3 bases are TGTGCCAGCAGCTTAGGGTCCCAACTAGCGGGGGGCACAGATACGCAGTATTTT.

The rearrangement joins TRBV14 to TRBJ1-2; 11 bases map to TRBD1. The junction had 10 bases not matched to a gene; V was cut back by 2 bases and J by 2 bases. CDR3 size: 18 residues. Germline CDR1 SGHDN, CDR2 FVKESK. The DNA for the CDR3 is TGTGCCAGCAGCCAACGCGGACAGGGGGCGCATCGGAACTATGGCTACACCTTC. This codes for CASSQRGQGAHRNYGYTF. Variable domain in full (rest from reference TRBV14 and TRBJ1-2): EAGVTQFPSHSVIEKGQTVTLRCDPISGHDNLYWYRRVMGKEIKFLLHFVKESKQDESGMPNNRFLAERTGGTYSTLKVQPAELEDSGVYFCASSQRGQGAHRNYGYTFGSGTRLTVV.

This rearrangement joins TRBV3-1 (or the pseudogene TRBV3-2) to TRBJ1-1, with D unresolved. The CDR3 has 13 residues. The germline V and J ends were trimmed by 4 bases and 5 bases, with 11 bases remaining between them. Germline-derived CDR1 and CDR2 are LGHDT and YNNKEL (reference sequence). The CDR3 DNA sequence: TGTGCCAGCAGCCGAGAGTCTCGGACTGAAGCTTTCTTT. The encoded protein is CASSRESRTEAFF.

The V call is TRBV6-5, the J call TRBJ1-6, with D possibly being TRBD1 (6 bases). Germline V lookup: CDR1 MNHEY, CDR2 SVGAGI. V shed 2 bases and J shed 10 bases, with 15 bases lying between them. This CDR3 is 15 amino acids long. CDR3 coding DNA: TGTGCCAGCAGTTACACCGACCAGGGACACTCACCCCTCCACTTT. This translates into CASSYTDQGHSPLHF.

The chain couples TRBV6-1 to TRBJ2-5; a possible D gene is TRBD2 (7 bases). CDR1 is MNHNS and CDR2 is SASEGT in the germline V gene. The CDR3 totals 17 residues. V was pared by 1 base and J by 5 bases, with 20 bases between. The chain's CDR3 is CASSEGVDRRGRETQYF. CDR3 nucleotide sequence: TGTGCCAGCAGTGAAGGGGTAGATCGGCGGGGGCGGGAGACCCAGTACTTC.

The gene calls are TRBV6-6 and TRBJ1-2; a weak D match, TRBD1 (6 bases). Germline CDR1 MNHNY, CDR2 SVGAGI (reference sequence). The V end lost 6 bases, the J end lost 0 bases, and 11 bases lay between the germline ends. The CDR3 is made up of 14 amino acids. The CDR3 sequence: CASSLTGTNYGYTF. The CDR3 region has the DNA TGTGCCAGCAGCCTTACAGGGACTAACTATGGCTACACCTTC.

This chain links TRBV6-4 with TRBJ1-5, with D hard to call. Germline CDR1 and CDR2: MRHNA and SNTAGT. V gave up 3 bases and J gave up 1 base, with 4 bases separating them. This CDR3 is built from 13 residues. CDR3 coding DNA: TGTGCCAGCAGTGAGGGCAGCAATCAGCCCCAGCATTTT. Translating it yields CASSEGSNQPQHF.

This clone occurred once. The chain carries TRBV28 and TRBJ2-7, with 7 bases identical to TRBD1. From germline, CDR1 is MDHEN and CDR2 SYDVKM. V shed 6 bases, J shed 2 bases, and the junction held 10 bases outside the gene matches. This CDR3 has 15 residues. CDR3 residues: CASSPPGTDTYEQYF. The CDR3 DNA sequence: TGTGCCAGCAGCCCACCCGGGACAGACACCTACGAGCAGTACTTC.

The chain carries TRBV5-6 and TRBJ1-5; D ambiguous. The CDR3 extends over 15 amino acids. Trimming shortened V by 4 bases and J by 9 bases, and 20 bases separated the two germline ends. The germline gives CDR1 SGHDT, CDR2 YYEEEE. The CDR3 spells CASSHERTITGPQHF. The CDR3, as DNA: TGTGCCAGCAGCCACGAGAGAACAATAACGGGGCCCCAGCATTTT. The full variable domain, with the rest looked up from reference TRBV5-6 and TRBJ1-5, is DAGVTQSPTHLIKTRGQQVTLRCSPKSGHDTVSWYQQALGQGPQFIFQYYEEEERQRGNFPDRFSGHQFPNYSSELNVNALLLGDSALYLCASSHERTITGPQHFGDGTRLSIL.

The rearrangement links TRBV7-2 to TRBJ2-3; TRBD2 matches at 11 bases. CDR3 length: 15 residues. The V gene end was trimmed by 3 bases and the J gene end by 6 bases; junction bases not matched to a gene: 5. CDR1 is SGHTA, CDR2 FQGNSA, per germline. The CDR3 sequence: CASSLTSGVLDTQYF. The DNA for the CDR3 is TGTGCCAGCAGCTTGACTAGCGGGGTTTTGGATACGCAGTATTTT.

This clone was detected only once. The chain is built from TRBV5-6 and TRBJ2-6; D remains unclear. Trimming cost V 9 bases and J 0 bases, with 16 bases left between them. The CDR3 totals 16 residues. CDR1 SGHDT and CDR2 YYEEEE come from the germline V gene. DNA for the CDR3: TGTGCCAAACCGGGTCAACGTCTCTCTGGGGCCAACGTCCTGACTTTC. As protein: CAKPGQRLSGANVLTF.

The J gene is TRBJ2-3, the V gene TRBV30; D may be TRBD2 (7 bases). The germline V and J ends were trimmed by 2 bases and 2 bases, with 14 bases remaining between them. The length of the CDR3 is 15 residues. The V gene's germline CDR1 is GTSNPN and CDR2 SVGIG (reference sequence). DNA for the CDR3: TGTGCCTGGAGTTCGCGGGGGCGCAACACAGATACGCAGTATTTT. This sequence encodes CAWSSRGRNTDTQYF.

The chain links TRBV11-2 to TRBJ1-5, with D unresolved. With 0 bases removed from V and 4 bases from J, the gap between germline ends came to 4 bases. The germline CDR1 and CDR2 sequences are SGHAT and FQNNGV. The CDR3 extends over 13 amino acids. The CDR3 DNA reads as TGTGCCAGCAGCTTAGAGAGGAATCAGCCCCAGCATTTT. The encoded protein is CASSLERNQPQHF.

This clone appeared once. The chain is built from TRBV5-5 and TRBJ1-6; unclear D gene. V lost 0 bases, J lost 9 bases, and 13 bases lay in between. This CDR3 is built from 15 residues. Germline lookup yields CDR1 SGHKS and CDR2 YYEKEE (reference sequence). CDR3 sequence reads: CASSLGEGIGSPLHF. The CDR3 DNA follows: TGTGCCAGCAGCTTGGGAGAGGGTATTGGTTCACCCCTCCACTTT.

The chain uses TRBV5-1 and TRBJ1-1, with D unresolved. Germline CDR1 reads SGHRS; CDR2 reads YFSETQ. The V end was cut by 3 bases, the J end by 6 bases, with 9 bases between. This CDR3 comprises 12 residues. CDR3 in DNA: TGCGCCAGCAGCTCCGATGGGCCTGAAGCTTTCTTT. Translating gives CASSSDGPEAFF.

This chain joins TRBV10-3 and TRBJ1-6, with D possibly matching TRBD1 (5 bases). V lost 2 bases to trimming and J lost 7 bases, with 21 bases between them. Germline lookup yields CDR1 ENHRY and CDR2 SYGVKD. This CDR3 has 18 residues. The CDR3 sequence is CAISEGQGGAPGNSPLHF. The DNA for the CDR3 is TGTGCCATCAGTGAGGGGCAGGGAGGCGCCCCAGGGAATTCACCCCTCCACTTT.

This chain joins TRBV27 and TRBJ1-1; TRBD1 matches at 9 bases. V shed 6 bases, J shed 6 bases, and the junction held 5 bases outside the gene matches. The CDR3 is 13 amino acids. The germline V gene encodes CDR1 MNHEY and CDR2 SMNVEV (reference sequence). Here the CDR3 reads CASSQQGASEAFF. CDR3 sequence (DNA): TGTGCCAGCAGCCAACAGGGGGCTTCTGAAGCTTTCTTT.

The rearrangement links TRBV6-6 to TRBJ1-1, with 9 bases fitting TRBD1. V dropped 6 bases and J dropped 8; count of bases not matched to a gene: 10. CDR3 length: 14 amino acids. The germline V gene encodes CDR1 MNHNY and CDR2 SVGAGI (reference sequence). The CDR3 region is CASSLGQGEKEAFF. DNA for the CDR3: TGTGCCAGCAGCCTGGGACAGGGCGAAAAGGAAGCTTTCTTT.

This sequence joins TRBV5-1 and TRBJ2-5, with a tentative D call TRBD1 (6 bases). The germline V gene encodes CDR1 SGHRS and CDR2 YFSETQ. V was trimmed by 0 bases and J by 2 bases, leaving 11 bases between them. The CDR3 loop spans 15 amino acids. The CDR3 is CASSLAQGRQETQYF. Written as DNA, the CDR3 is TGCGCCAGCAGCTTGGCTCAGGGGCGGCAAGAGACCCAGTACTTC.

CDR3 nucleotide sequence: TGTGCCAGCAGCGTAGTAACTCGGGCAGATACGCAGTATTTT. It is translated as CASSVVTRADTQYF. The chain is built from TRBV9 and TRBJ2-3; D gene unclear. CDR1 is SGDLS and CDR2 is YYNGEE in the germline V gene. This CDR3 is 14 amino acids long. V lost 0 bases to trimming and J lost 4 bases, with 9 bases between them.

The V call is TRBV6-6, the J call TRBJ1-2, with a possible D match to TRBD1 (6 bases). V was shortened by 8 bases and J by 7 bases, with 14 bases between the two germline ends. Germline V gene lookup returns CDR1 MNHNY and CDR2 SVGAGI (reference sequence). CDR3 size: 12 residues. The CDR3 here is CASRTGTSGYTF. CDR3 in DNA: TGTGCCAGCCGAACCGGGACATCTGGCTACACCTTC.